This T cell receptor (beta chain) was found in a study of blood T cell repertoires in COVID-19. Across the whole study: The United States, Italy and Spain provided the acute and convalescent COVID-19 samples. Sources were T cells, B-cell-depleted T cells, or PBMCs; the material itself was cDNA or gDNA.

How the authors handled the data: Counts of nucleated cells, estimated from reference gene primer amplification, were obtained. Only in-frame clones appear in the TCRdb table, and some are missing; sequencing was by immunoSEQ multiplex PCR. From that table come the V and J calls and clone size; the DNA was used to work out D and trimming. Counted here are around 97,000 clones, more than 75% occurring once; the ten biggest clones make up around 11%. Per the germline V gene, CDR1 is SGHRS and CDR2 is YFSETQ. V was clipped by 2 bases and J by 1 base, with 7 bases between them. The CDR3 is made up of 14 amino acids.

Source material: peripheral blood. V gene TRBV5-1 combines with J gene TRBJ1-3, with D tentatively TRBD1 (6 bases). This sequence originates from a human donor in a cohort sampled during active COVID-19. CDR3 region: CASSFGQSGNTIYF. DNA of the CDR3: TGCGCCAGCAGCTTTGGACAGTCTGGAAACACCATATATTTT.